Sequencing of this T cell receptor (beta chain) was carried out in a study of regulatory T cells in long-lasting Graves disease. General study points: New patients shared fewer public clonotypes (about 1,000) than persistent patients did (roughly 2,500).

Documented time point: newly diagnosed GD, antithyroid drugs for less than 3 months. Generation of the TCR library employed RNA extracted from PBMCs. Arm-PCR with iRepertoire HTBI primers amplified the CDR3 regions for these TCR beta libraries. A single record per CDR3 protein comes from TCRdb applying MiXCR to the multiplex PCR reads. The sample comprises 680,000 or so distinct CDR3 sequences, less than 20% of which are singletons, and about 20% rests with the top ten. Trimming took off 9 bases at V and 4 bases at J, with 7 bases between the two ends. The CDR3 consists of 11 residues. Germline V gives CDR1 SNHLY, CDR2 FYNNEI. This clonotype was recorded a few times. What it binds is not known. These data also formed part of another study, on T cells in Graves' hyperthyroidism and ophthalmopathy.

The TCR originated in a woman in her 30s with Graves disease. The chain uses TRBV2 and TRBJ2-1; D remains ambiguous. This specimen was peripheral blood mononuclear cells (PBMCs), taken at new diagnosis, from a patient treated with antithyroid drugs. The CDR3 protein is CASQSYNEQFF. The CDR3 nucleotides are TGTGCCAGTCAGTCTTACAATGAGCAGTTCTTC.